The 7 T cell receptor beta chains in this list originate from one sample, sequenced in a study of Graves' ophthalmopathy and Graves' hyperthyroidism. The authors amplified TCR beta CDR3 regions, and they did so from RNA transcripts for repertoire sequencing. The first round was an RT-PCR with HTBI primers, and the second round was a multiplex PCR. TCRdb reprocessed the multiplex PCR reads with MiXCR, giving one entry per CDR3 protein. The table shows about 400,000 distinct CDR3 sequences, with around 19% occurring only once. Material for sequencing was peripheral blood. The receptors stem from a young woman with Graves' ophthalmopathy.

The V gene is TRBV7-9, the J gene TRBJ1-1; no clear D. Trimming removed 10 bases at V and 8 bases at J, with 8 bases between. The CDR3 length is 9 residues. Per germline, CDR1 SEHNR and CDR2 FQNEAQ (reference sequence). The CDR3 region has the DNA TGTGCCACCGAAGGGGAAGCTTTCTTT. Translation gives CATEGEAFF.

This clonotype was observed at least ten times. This sequence joins TRBV7-2 and TRBJ2-2, with TRBD2 matching 8 bases. From germline, CDR1 is SGHTA and CDR2 FQGNSA. CDR3 length equals 14 residues. V shed 5 bases, J shed 6 bases, and the junction held 5 bases outside the gene matches. CDR3 amino acids: CASSTTGGPGELFF. The CDR3 nucleotides are TGTGCCAGCAGCACTACGGGGGGGCCCGGGGAGCTGTTTTTT.

This clonotype was picked up many times. This chain uses TRBV28 with TRBJ1-2; TRBD1 matches at 9 bases. Per germline, CDR1 MDHEN and CDR2 SYDVKM. There are 15 residues in the CDR3. Trimming cost V 4 bases and J 6 bases; bases outside gene matches: 9. The CDR3 reads CASSSLTGGRDGYTF. CDR3 nucleotides: TGTGCCAGCAGTTCTCTGACAGGGGGAAGGGATGGCTACACCTTC.

The table lists this clonotype with many counts. This rearrangement joins TRBV9 to TRBJ2-7; no definite D call. The CDR3 loop spans 14 amino acids. V was shortened by 4 bases and J by 3 bases, with 14 bases between the two germline ends. Germline values: CDR1 SGDLS, CDR2 YYNGEE. The CDR3 spells CASSSTGGGYEQYF. The CDR3, as DNA: TGTGCCAGCAGCTCAACTGGTGGTGGCTACGAGCAGTACTTC.

This clonotype was observed at least ten times. V gene TRBV7-6 combines with J gene TRBJ1-1; D not resolved. Trimming took 4 bases from V and 1 from J, leaving 7 bases between them. Looked up from germline, CDR1 is SGHVS and CDR2 is FNYEAQ. The CDR3 contains 13 residues. DNA of the CDR3: TGTGCCAGCAGCTCCCGACGGAACACTGAAGCTTTCTTT. As protein: CASSSRRNTEAFF.

This clonotype was counted at least ten times. The CDR3 DNA is TGTGCCAGCAGTTTGATCGGGGCGGCTTCCTACGAGCAGTACTTC. This codes for CASSLIGAASYEQYF. The chain recombines TRBV6-2 or TRBV6-3 with TRBJ2-7; the D call may be TRBD1 or TRBD2 (5 bases each). Trimming took off 4 bases at V and 1 base at J, with 14 bases between the two ends. CDR1 is MNHEY and CDR2 is SVGEGT in the germline V gene. The CDR3 runs to 15 residues.

This clonotype was recorded a few times. The chain has TRBV11-2 and TRBJ1-3, with 8 bases lining up with TRBD1. This CDR3 region has 16 residues. V lost 5 bases and J lost 0; bases outside the gene matches: 6. Germline CDR1 is SGHAT and CDR2 is FQNNGV. CDR3 sequence: CASSRLQGVSGNTIYF. In DNA form, the CDR3 reads TGTGCCAGCAGCCGCCTACAGGGGGTCTCTGGAAACACCATATATTTT.